What follows are 19 T cell receptor beta chains derived from one specimen sequenced in a study of T cell repertoires in cytomegalovirus infection. No antigens are known for them. TCRdb analysed the reads with MiXCR anew, one entry per CDR3 protein. The sample holds about 890,000 distinct CDR3 sequences; approximately 32% are singletons and the top ten take roughly 13%. Here the sequenced sample was cultured CD8+ T cells from PBMCs, taken from culture after CMV antigen stimulation. The receptors originated from a human donor in good health (CMV status not recorded). Some clones in this sample may be carry-over from other donors' samples.

This chain joins TRBV5-6 and TRBJ2-1; 11 bases line up with TRBD2. The CDR3 has 16 amino acids. The germline V gene has CDR1 SGHDT and CDR2 YYEEEE. With 2 bases clipped from V and 3 bases from J, the junction kept 4 bases outside the gene matches. CDR3 protein: CASSFQLAGDYNEQFF. In DNA, the CDR3 is TGTGCCAGCAGCTTCCAACTAGCGGGGGACTACAATGAGCAGTTCTTC. Together with reference TRBV5-6 and TRBJ2-1, the CDR3 gives the full variable domain: DAGVTQSPTHLIKTRGQQVTLRCSPKSGHDTVSWYQQALGQGPQFIFQYYEEEERQRGNFPDRFSGHQFPNYSSELNVNALLLGDSALYLCASSFQLAGDYNEQFFGPGTRLTVL.

A few counts support this clonotype. The CDR3 nucleotides read TGCGCCAGCAGCCATCCCGGGACAGGGGGCTTTGGGGCCAACGTCCTGACTTTC. As protein: CASSHPGTGGFGANVLTF. The chain recombines TRBV4-1 with TRBJ2-6; 12 bases are shared with TRBD1. V trimming: 3 bases; J trimming: 3 bases; junction bases outside the gene matches: 6. CDR3 length equals 18 residues. Germline CDR1 reads MGHRA; CDR2 reads YSYEKL.

V and J are TRBV10-2 and TRBJ2-5; perhaps TRBD2 as D (7 bases). Trimming pared 6 bases from V and 1 base from J, leaving 9 bases between. The V gene's germline CDR1 is WSHSY and CDR2 SAAADI. CDR3 length: 13 residues. CDR3 in amino acids: CASRAGAQETQYF. The CDR3 nucleotides read TGCGCCAGCAGGGCGGGGGCCCAAGAGACCCAGTACTTC.

This clonotype was seen a handful of times. The chain has TRBV12-3 or TRBV12-4 and TRBJ1-4; 7 bases agree with TRBD1. With 5 bases clipped from V and 5 bases from J, the junction kept 11 bases outside the gene matches. CDR3 length equals 16 residues. The CDR3 is CASSQGWDSPNEKLFF. Written as DNA, the CDR3 is TGTGCCAGCAGTCAGGGATGGGACAGTCCGAATGAAAAACTGTTTTTT.

This clonotype turned up a few times. The V call is TRBV7-9, the J call TRBJ2-2; D not resolved. Trimming removed 2 bases at V and 5 bases at J, with 12 bases between. CDR1 SEHNR and CDR2 FQNEAQ come from the germline V gene (reference sequence). The CDR3 is made up of 15 amino acids. The CDR3 region is CASSLRVPQTGELFF. DNA for the CDR3: TGTGCCAGCAGCTTAAGGGTCCCCCAGACCGGGGAGCTGTTTTTT.

This clonotype was found a few times. The rearrangement joins TRBV6-2 or TRBV6-3 to TRBJ2-7; TRBD2 aligns across 8 bases. From germline, CDR1 is MNHEY and CDR2 SVGEGT. The CDR3 sequence is 14 residues long. J was trimmed by 2 bases and V by 4 bases; bases with no gene match: 4. CDR3 sequence: CASSFSGVTYEQYF. The CDR3 region has the DNA TGTGCCAGCAGTTTTAGCGGGGTAACCTACGAGCAGTACTTC.

This rearrangement joins TRBV20-1 to TRBJ2-7; 11 bases match TRBD1. This CDR3 comprises 13 residues. Germline CDR1 DFQATT, CDR2 SNEGSKA (reference sequence). Losses at the gene ends were 5 bases for V and 6 bases for J; bases not matched to a gene: 6. The CDR3 bases are TGCAGTGCTCGGTCGGACAGGGGGCTCGAGCAGTACTTC. This encodes CSARSDRGLEQYF.

The gene calls are TRBV10-1 and TRBJ2-7; TRBD2 matches at 8 bases. There are 17 residues in the CDR3. J gave up 0 bases and V 8 bases, and 15 bases lay outside the gene matches. Germline CDR1 and CDR2: WNHNN and SYGVQD (reference sequence). CDR3 residues: CASPRPPPSGYSYEQYV. The CDR3 region has the DNA TGCGCCAGCCCTCGGCCCCCCCCTAGCGGGTACTCCTACGAGCAGTACGTC.

V is TRBV12-3 or TRBV12-4 and J is TRBJ1-2; D gene ambiguous. This CDR3 contains 15 residues. V lost 5 bases, J lost 0 bases, and 13 bases lay in between. CDR3 DNA sequence: TGTGCCAGCAGTGGCCCCGCAGGCACTAACTATGGCTACACCTTC. Amino acid sequence: CASSGPAGTNYGYTF.

Only a few counts were recorded for this clonotype. The rearrangement joins TRBV27 to TRBJ1-6, with TRBD1 matching 10 bases. After removal of 5 bases from V and 10 bases from J, the junction contained 8 bases not matched to a gene. The V gene's germline CDR1 is MNHEY and CDR2 SMNVEV (reference sequence). This CDR3 has 15 amino acids. CDR3 nucleotides: TGTGCCAGCAGTGAAAGGGACAGGGGAAACTCACCCCTCCACTTT. Translating it yields CASSERDRGNSPLHF.

This clonotype was detected ten times or more. The rearrangement joins TRBV5-1 to TRBJ2-5; TRBD1 aligns across 9 bases. The V segment lost 0 bases and the J segment 1 base; nucleotides outside the gene matches: 1. CDR3 size: 15 residues. Looked up from germline, CDR1 is SGHRS and CDR2 is YFSETQ. As DNA, the CDR3 is TGCGCCAGCAGCTTGGTACAGGGGGCCCAAGAGACCCAGTACTTC. Its protein is CASSLVQGAQETQYF.

This clonotype was counted ten times or more. The rearrangement links TRBV7-6 to TRBJ2-5, with TRBD2 matching over 14 bases. The ends lost 5 bases at V and 9 bases at J; junction bases unmatched: 11. Per germline, CDR1 SGHVS and CDR2 FNYEAQ. CDR3 length equals 16 residues. This CDR3 reads CASSLRLAGGPMAQYF. The CDR3 nucleotides read TGTGCCAGCAGCCTCAGACTAGCGGGGGGGCCTATGGCCCAGTACTTC.

The CDR3 loop is CASSPGQGWADTQYF. In DNA, the CDR3 is TGCGCCAGCAGCCCTGGACAGGGCTGGGCAGATACGCAGTATTTT. The chain employs TRBV5-1 and TRBJ2-3; 8 bases are a match to TRBD1. V lost 4 bases, J lost 4 bases, and 8 bases stayed unmatched. The CDR3 is 15 residues long. The germline gives CDR1 SGHRS, CDR2 YFSETQ.

This clonotype was detected a few times. V gene TRBV6-2 or TRBV6-3 combines with J gene TRBJ1-4; no definite D call. Germline CDR1 reads MNHEY; CDR2 reads SVGEGT. This CDR3 has 14 residues. V lost 5 bases and J lost 5, with 12 bases in between. CDR3 sequence: CASSTMRPNEKLFF. The CDR3 nucleotides are TGTGCCAGCAGTACGATGCGACCAAATGAAAAACTGTTTTTT.

The rearrangement links TRBV12-3 or TRBV12-4 to TRBJ2-7; TRBD2 aligns across 11 bases. With V trimmed by 6 bases and J by 2 bases, 12 bases remained unmatched. The CDR3 is 17 residues long. The CDR3 coding sequence is TGTGCCAGCAGCGTACAGGCCAGACTAGCGGGGACCTACGAGCAGTACTTC. It is translated as CASSVQARLAGTYEQYF.

The chain is built from TRBV27 and TRBJ1-1; D is unclear. Trimming left V 3 bases short and J 3 bases short, with 8 bases between. This CDR3 is 13 amino acids long. Germline loops: CDR1 MNHEY, CDR2 SMNVEV (reference sequence). DNA for the CDR3: TGTGCCAGCAGTTTGGGGATAGACACTGAAGCTTTCTTT. Translating gives CASSLGIDTEAFF.

This clonotype was counted only a few times. V gene TRBV5-6 combines with J gene TRBJ2-1; D may match TRBD1 or TRBD2 (7 bases each). V was shortened by 0 bases and J by 7 bases, with 14 bases between the two germline ends. CDR3 length: 15 residues. Looked up from germline, CDR1 is SGHDT and CDR2 is YYEEEE. The CDR3 is CASSLVGLQGNEQFF. The CDR3 region has the DNA TGTGCCAGCAGCTTGGTGGGACTACAGGGGAATGAGCAGTTCTTC.

This clonotype has a handful of counts. The V call is TRBV28, the J call TRBJ2-1; D is uncertain. This CDR3 is built from 15 residues. Germline assignment: CDR1 MDHEN and CDR2 SYDVKM. The V and J ends lost 0 bases and 2 bases respectively, with 8 bases between them. The CDR3 nucleotides read TGTGCCAGCAGTTTATGGAGGAACCCCTACAATGAGCAGTTCTTC. Protein product: CASSLWRNPYNEQFF.

This clonotype was counted only a few times. V is TRBV13 and J is TRBJ2-1; D remains ambiguous. Germline CDR1 and CDR2: PRHDT and FYEKMQ (reference sequence). V gave up 7 bases and J gave up 0 bases, with 16 bases separating them. The CDR3 has 16 residues. The CDR3 nucleotides read TGTGCCAGCAACCCCGGCGCGGAAAGCTCCTACAATGAGCAGTTCTTC. The encoded protein is CASNPGAESSYNEQFF.